Presented here are 25 T cell receptor beta chains from one specimen sequenced in a study of spatial heterogeneity in lung cancer (dated by TCRdb to the late 2010s). The library was prepared using 5' RACE. The sequencer listed for this sample is NextSeq 500. TCRdb reprocessed the public reads (quality trimming at Q25 with fastp, clone calling with MiXCR) and kept in-frame beta chains. Each CDR3 protein appears once, grouped with its most common genes and DNA. In all, the sample holds around 100,000 distinct CDR3 sequences, and less than 14% of those were seen once. The top ten hold approximately 24% of the sample. In light of the paper, this sample's time point label describes: blood at routine non-recurrence follow-up after resection. Sequencing was performed on PBMCs, taken at follow-up. The receptor source for this set is a female donor with early-stage non-small cell lung cancer.

In its sample, this clonotype was seen a few times. The chain's CDR3 is CASTRIGELKVVYEQYF. In DNA, the CDR3 is TGTGCCAGCACCCGAATCGGGGAGCTCAAAGTAGTCTACGAGCAGTACTTC. The V call is TRBV28, the J call TRBJ2-7; possibly TRBD2 for D (5 bases). Looked up from germline, CDR1 is MDHEN and CDR2 is SYDVKM. Trimming left V 7 bases short and J 3 bases short, with 25 bases between. This CDR3 has 17 amino acids.

A word on this clonotype: Its ends do not fully match the called genes, so a read error is possible. The chain carries TRBV2 and TRBJ2-2; 8 nucleotides line up with TRBD1. Germline assignment: CDR1 SNHLY and CDR2 FYNNEI. The length of the CDR3 is 13 residues. The CDR3: CASSEQGAGEPFF. CDR3 bases: TGTGCCAGCAGTGAACAGGGGGCCGGGGAGCCGTTTTTT.

This clonotype appeared a few times. The J gene is TRBJ2-3, the V gene TRBV20-1, with TRBD1 matching 10 bases. CDR1 and CDR2 (germline): DFQATT, SNEGSKA (reference sequence). CDR3 length: 17 residues. V lost 6 bases to trimming and J lost 0 bases; unmatched junction nucleotides: 12. The CDR3, as DNA: TGCAGTGCCTTGCTCCTGACAGGGGGCCCGAGCACAGATACGCAGTATTTT. It is translated as CSALLLTGGPSTDTQYF.

This clonotype came up many times. The chain has TRBV28 and TRBJ2-7; D call uncertain. The CDR3 loop spans 12 amino acids. Trimming shortened V by 2 bases and J by 3 bases, and 5 bases separated the two germline ends. The germline V gene has CDR1 MDHEN and CDR2 SYDVKM. The CDR3 here is CASSLVYYEQYF. Written as DNA, the CDR3 is TGTGCCAGCAGTTTAGTCTACTACGAGCAGTACTTC. Drawing the rest from reference TRBV28 and TRBJ2-7, the complete variable domain is DVKVTQSSRYLVKRTGEKVFLECVQDMDHENMFWYRQDPGLGLRLIYFSYDVKMKEKGDIPEGYSVSREKKERFSLILESASTNQTSMYLCASSLVYYEQYFGPGTRLTVT.

The table lists this clonotype with a few counts. One end of the junction is discordant with germline, which a read error may explain. This chain connects TRBV7-7 to TRBJ2-2; 7 bases agree with TRBD1. This CDR3 has 15 residues. From germline, CDR1 is SSHAT and CDR2 FNYEAQ (reference sequence). In DNA form, the CDR3 reads TGTGCTAGCAGCGAACAGGGGCGCCACACCGGGGAGCTGTTTTTT. Protein: CASSEQGRHTGELFF.

This chain joins TRBV10-2 and TRBJ2-7, with D maybe TRBD1 (5 bases). The CDR3 length is 13 residues. Germline-derived CDR1 and CDR2 are WSHSY and SAAADI. Trimming stripped 5 bases from V and 0 bases from J, with 8 bases between. The CDR3 DNA is TGCGCCAGCAGTAGGGGTGGCTCCTACGAGCAGTACTTC. As protein: CASSRGGSYEQYF.

This clonotype was counted between two and nine times. The rearrangement uses TRBV20-1 and TRBJ1-1, with TRBD1 matching over 9 bases. The CDR3 extends over 17 amino acids. CDR1 and CDR2 (germline): DFQATT, SNEGSKA (reference sequence). V shed 3 bases, J shed 0 bases, and the junction held 11 bases outside the gene matches. In DNA form, the CDR3 reads TGCAGTGCTAGTCGTTGGGTCGGACAGGGGCTGAACACTGAAGCTTTCTTT. Protein sequence: CSASRWVGQGLNTEAFF.

There are many counts of this clonotype. V usage is TRBV6-2 or TRBV6-3 and J usage is TRBJ2-7, with 7 bases that match TRBD1. The germline V gene encodes CDR1 MNHEY and CDR2 SVGEGT. With 6 bases clipped from V and 3 bases from J, the junction kept 11 bases outside the gene matches. The CDR3 length is 15 residues. The CDR3: CASRSTGTVNYEQYV. CDR3 sequence (DNA): TGTGCCAGCAGATCAACCGGGACAGTGAACTACGAGCAGTACGTC.

This clonotype appeared a few times. V and J are TRBV7-3 and TRBJ1-1; tentatively, D is TRBD1 (5 bases). Germline assignment: CDR1 SGHTA and CDR2 FQGTGA. This CDR3 has 13 amino acids. V was shortened by 5 bases and J by 3 bases, with 10 bases between the two germline ends. The CDR3 loop reads CASSIQGDTEAFF. The CDR3 region has the DNA TGTGCCAGCAGCATCCAGGGTGACACTGAAGCTTTCTTT.

The chain joins TRBV29-1 to TRBJ2-2; TRBD2 matches at 7 bases. CDR1 SQVTM and CDR2 ANQGSEA come from the germline V gene. V gave up 6 bases and J gave up 10 bases; unmatched junction bases: 11. The CDR3 covers 13 residues. The CDR3 nucleotides read TGCAGCGTCGACCTCAGCGGGGCTGAGGAGCTGTTTTTT. Translating gives CSVDLSGAEELFF.

The chain has TRBV30 and TRBJ1-5; D is ambiguous. CDR1 and CDR2 from the germline V gene are GTSNPN and SVGIG (reference sequence). V lost 2 bases and J 5 bases, leaving 10 bases between the germline ends. CDR3 length: 13 amino acids. The CDR3 DNA sequence: TGTGCCTGGAGTACCCTTCTCTATCAGCCCCAGCATTTT. Translated, it gives CAWSTLLYQPQHF.

This clonotype was recorded a few times. J is TRBJ2-1 and V is TRBV14; 7 nucleotides agree with TRBD2. V was pared by 4 bases and J by 3 bases, with 9 bases of the junction left unmatched. This CDR3 spans 16 amino acids. In germline, CDR1 is SGHDN, CDR2 FVKESK. The CDR3 is CASSPLTSTYYNEQFF. DNA of the CDR3: TGTGCCAGCAGCCCCCTGACTAGCACCTACTACAATGAGCAGTTCTTC.

The sample holds many counts of this clonotype. The chain recombines TRBV5-1 with TRBJ2-5, with TRBD1 identical over 7 bases. Germline loops: CDR1 SGHRS, CDR2 YFSETQ. Trimming at V came to 1 base and at J to 5 bases, leaving 8 bases not matched to a gene. The length of the CDR3 is 15 residues. The CDR3 protein is CASSLIQGSYETQYF. The CDR3 bases are TGCGCCAGCAGCTTGATACAGGGGTCGTATGAGACCCAGTACTTC.

This CDR3 reads CASRTPAGGLNEQFF. The CDR3 DNA is TGTGCCAGCAGAACCCCCGCGGGAGGGCTTAATGAGCAGTTCTTC. This rearrangement joins TRBV27 to TRBJ2-1; TRBD2 agrees at 9 bases. J lost 7 bases, V lost 6 bases, and 10 bases had no gene match. The CDR3 totals 15 residues. Germline V gene lookup returns CDR1 MNHEY and CDR2 SMNVEV (reference sequence).

This clonotype was observed a handful of times. The V and J genes are TRBV28 and TRBJ2-5; 7 bases align to TRBD2. The germline gives CDR1 MDHEN, CDR2 SYDVKM. The CDR3 contains 14 residues. Trimming removed 3 bases from V and 4 bases from J; junction bases left unmatched: 5. The CDR3 bases are TGTGCCAGCAGTTTTTGGCGGGAGAGAGAGACCCAGTACTTC. It specifies CASSFWRERETQYF. The whole variable domain, filled in from reference TRBV28 and TRBJ2-5, reads DVKVTQSSRYLVKRTGEKVFLECVQDMDHENMFWYRQDPGLGLRLIYFSYDVKMKEKGDIPEGYSVSREKKERFSLILESASTNQTSMYLCASSFWRERETQYFGPGTRLLVL.

This clonotype came up a few times. The chain combines TRBV24-1 with TRBJ2-2, with TRBD1 matching over 9 bases. The CDR3 has 17 residues. Trimming took 4 bases from V and 2 from J; bases not matched to a gene: 7. Germline CDR1 is KGHDR and CDR2 is SFDVKD. CDR3 nucleotide sequence: TGTGCCACCAGTGACCCCGGGACAGGGCTTAACACCGGGGAGCTGTTTTTT. Amino acids: CATSDPGTGLNTGELFF.

The J gene is TRBJ2-3, the V gene TRBV18; D not resolved. CDR1 and CDR2 from the germline V gene are KGHSH and LQKENI. The CDR3 is 15 residues long. V was shortened by 3 bases and J by 0 bases, with 10 bases between the two germline ends. In nucleotides, the CDR3 is TGTGCCAGCTCACCCACCCACCAGAGCACAGATACGCAGTATTTT. As protein: CASSPTHQSTDTQYF.

This chain connects TRBV14 to TRBJ1-1, with 7 bases fitting TRBD1. CDR3 length: 16 amino acids. Looked up from germline, CDR1 is SGHDN and CDR2 is FVKESK. The V gene end was trimmed by 2 bases and the J gene end by 0 bases; junction bases not matched to a gene: 6. The CDR3 reads CASSQSKTGLNTEAFF. The CDR3 DNA reads as TGTGCCAGCAGCCAAAGTAAGACAGGGCTGAACACTGAAGCTTTCTTT.

The chain recombines TRBV12-3 or TRBV12-4 with TRBJ2-3; 9 bases are a match to TRBD2. CDR3 length: 14 amino acids. V lost 9 bases, J lost 6 bases, and 10 bases stayed unmatched. The CDR3 reads CASTSGFVRDTQYF. The CDR3, as DNA: TGTGCCAGTACTAGCGGGTTTGTTCGGGATACGCAGTATTTT.

CDR3 in DNA: TGTGCCAGCTCACAGGACGATTCACCCCTCCACTTT. Translated, it gives CASSQDDSPLHF. The V and J genes are TRBV18 and TRBJ1-6; D not resolved. With 4 bases removed from V and 8 bases from J, the gap between germline ends came to 6 bases. CDR1 and CDR2 from the germline V gene are KGHSH and LQKENI. This CDR3 has 12 amino acids.

The V gene is TRBV27, the J gene TRBJ2-1; 13 nucleotides align to TRBD2. The ends lost 2 bases at V and 8 bases at J; junction bases unmatched: 6. Germline CDR1 MNHEY, CDR2 SMNVEV (reference sequence). This CDR3 comprises 16 residues. This chain's CDR3 is CASSLRLAGGGDEQFF. The CDR3 nucleotides read TGTGCCAGCAGTTTAAGACTAGCGGGAGGCGGGGATGAGCAGTTCTTC.

The chain links TRBV19 to TRBJ2-4, with TRBD1 matching 10 bases. Trimming at V came to 9 bases and at J to 0 bases, leaving 11 bases not matched to a gene. Germline V gene data show CDR1 as LNHDA and CDR2 as SQIVND (reference sequence). The CDR3 runs 17 residues. The CDR3, as DNA: TGTGCCAGCAGGGACAGGGGTCGTTTCCTAGCCAAAAACATTCAGTACTTC. This sequence encodes CASRDRGRFLAKNIQYF.

This clonotype was recorded at least ten times. V is TRBV29-1 and J is TRBJ1-1; TRBD1 agrees at 7 bases. With 6 bases clipped from V and 0 bases from J, the junction kept 13 bases outside the gene matches. This CDR3 is 16 amino acids long. Per the germline V gene, CDR1 is SQVTM and CDR2 is ANQGSEA. The CDR3 DNA sequence: TGCAGCGTCACACAGGGGTCTTTGATGATGAACACTGAAGCTTTCTTT. As protein: CSVTQGSLMMNTEAFF.

The chain recombines TRBV7-2 with TRBJ2-1, with 8 bases identical to TRBD2. Germline V gene data show CDR1 as SGHTA and CDR2 as FQGNSA. The V and J ends lost 3 bases and 5 bases, in that order; junction bases with no gene match: 15. This CDR3 comprises 18 residues. The CDR3 region has the DNA TGTGCCAGCAGCTTGTACCCCTCTACTAGCGGAAGGCACAATGAGCAGTTCTTC. As protein: CASSLYPSTSGRHNEQFF.

This clonotype was recorded a few times. The CDR3 DNA follows: TGTGCCAGCAGCCCCTCAGAGCAAACTGCCTACAATGAGCAGTTCTTC. It yields the protein CASSPSEQTAYNEQFF. The chain recombines TRBV28 with TRBJ2-1; no clear D gene. The V and J ends lost 6 bases and 2 bases respectively, with 17 bases between them. The CDR3 is made up of 16 amino acids. Germline values: CDR1 MDHEN, CDR2 SYDVKM. Complete variable domain (other parts from reference TRBV28 and TRBJ2-1): DVKVTQSSRYLVKRTGEKVFLECVQDMDHENMFWYRQDPGLGLRLIYFSYDVKMKEKGDIPEGYSVSREKKERFSLILESASTNQTSMYLCASSPSEQTAYNEQFFGPGTRLTVL.